One and the same sample provided the 2 T cell receptor beta chains below, sequenced in a study of T cells after yellow fever vaccination. TCRdb redid the calling of the 5' RACE reads with MiXCR, one entry per CDR3 protein. The sample lists under 550,000 distinct CDR3 sequences; 21% were seen once. This specimen was PBMCs, taken less than 25 days after the first yellow fever vaccination. Every receptor here comes from a man between 18 and 35 years old who received the YFV17D yellow fever vaccine.

This sequence joins TRBV5-1 and TRBJ2-1, with 10 bases fitting TRBD2. The ends lost 4 bases at V and 0 bases at J; junction bases unmatched: 10. Germline V CDR1 and CDR2: SGHRS, YFSETQ. The CDR3 runs 18 residues. The CDR3 protein is CASSARLAGLSSYNEQFF. The CDR3 DNA reads as TGCGCCAGCAGCGCTAGACTAGCGGGTCTCAGCTCCTACAATGAGCAGTTCTTC.

V usage is TRBV19 and J usage is TRBJ2-1, with 8 bases fitting TRBD2. Germline CDR1 LNHDA, CDR2 SQIVND (reference sequence). The CDR3 contains 13 residues. With 6 bases clipped from V and 5 bases from J, the junction kept 3 bases outside the gene matches. This CDR3 reads CASRTSEDNEQFF. The DNA for the CDR3 is TGTGCCAGTAGGACTAGCGAGGACAATGAGCAGTTCTTC.